This TCR beta chain was sequenced in a study of blood T cell repertoires in COVID-19. Study background: Samples taken during acute and convalescent COVID-19 were collected in the United States, Italy and Spain. Nucleic acid was either cDNA or gDNA, and it came from T cells, B-cell-depleted T cells, or PBMCs.

The V and J ends lost 3 bases and 3 bases respectively, with 13 bases between them. Germline CDR1 and CDR2: KGHSH and LQKENI. This CDR3 is 15 amino acids long. Original processing methods: Estimation of nucleated cell counts relied on the amplification of reference gene primers. Assay used: immunoSEQ multiplex PCR; TCRdb lists only in-frame clones, some missing. V and J calls and clone size follow that table, whereas D and trimming were derived from the DNA. The profile shows tens of thousands of clones, about 90% of them singletons. The sequence came from a woman between 65 and 79 years old with active COVID-19. The sample taken for sequencing was peripheral blood. This chain uses TRBV18 with TRBJ2-3; maybe TRBD1 (6 bases). In DNA, the CDR3 is TGTGCCAGCTCACCCGGACAGTTACTGACAGATACGCAGTATTTT. Protein sequence: CASSPGQLLTDTQYF.